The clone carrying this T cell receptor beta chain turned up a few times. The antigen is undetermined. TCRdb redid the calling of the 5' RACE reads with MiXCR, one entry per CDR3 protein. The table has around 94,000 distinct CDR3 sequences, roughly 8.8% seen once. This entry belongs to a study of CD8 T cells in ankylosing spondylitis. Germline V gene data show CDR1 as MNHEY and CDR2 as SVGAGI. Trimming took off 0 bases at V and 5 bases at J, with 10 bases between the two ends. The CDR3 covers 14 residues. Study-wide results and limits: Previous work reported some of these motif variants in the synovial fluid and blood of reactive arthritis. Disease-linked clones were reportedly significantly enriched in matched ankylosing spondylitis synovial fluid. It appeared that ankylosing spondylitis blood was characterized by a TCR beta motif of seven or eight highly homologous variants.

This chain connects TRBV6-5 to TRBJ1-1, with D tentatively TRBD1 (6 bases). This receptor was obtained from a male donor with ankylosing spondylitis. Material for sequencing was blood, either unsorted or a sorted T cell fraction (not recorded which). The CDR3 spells CASSYSDSFTEAFF. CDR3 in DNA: TGTGCCAGCAGTTACTCGGACAGTTTTACTGAAGCTTTCTTT.